The sequence of this T cell receptor beta chain was determined in a study of cytomegalovirus exposure and HLA in healthy donors. Method: immunoSEQ multiplex PCR; TCRdb's copy keeps in-frame clones and lacks some. Of roughly 180,000 clones listed, roughly 86% are singletons. The CDR3 length is 15 residues. Germline CDR1 and CDR2: LNHDA and SQIVND (reference sequence). V lost 7 bases to trimming and J lost 8 bases, with 23 bases between them. This TCR derives from a man in his thirties or forties in good health and CMV-seropositive. The material sequenced was PBMCs. The rearrangement uses TRBV19 and TRBJ1-2; unclear D gene. The DNA for the CDR3 is TGTGCCAGTACCCCGTCGGACCAGAAGATGTTGGGCTACACCTTC. Protein: CASTPSDQKMLGYTF.